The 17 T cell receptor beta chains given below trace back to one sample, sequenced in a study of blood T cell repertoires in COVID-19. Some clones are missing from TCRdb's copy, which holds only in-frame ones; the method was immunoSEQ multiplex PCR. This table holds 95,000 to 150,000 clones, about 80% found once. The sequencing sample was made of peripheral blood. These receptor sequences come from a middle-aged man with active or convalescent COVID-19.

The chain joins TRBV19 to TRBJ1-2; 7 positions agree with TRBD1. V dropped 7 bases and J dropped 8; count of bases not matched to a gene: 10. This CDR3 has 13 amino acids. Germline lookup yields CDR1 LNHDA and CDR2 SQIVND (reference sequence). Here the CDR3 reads CASNNERGRGYTF. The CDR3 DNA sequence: TGTGCCAGTAACAACGAGAGGGGGCGCGGCTACACCTTC.

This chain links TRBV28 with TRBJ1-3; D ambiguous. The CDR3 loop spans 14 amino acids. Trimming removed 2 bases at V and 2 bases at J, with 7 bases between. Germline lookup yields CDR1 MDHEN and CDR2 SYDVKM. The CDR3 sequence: CASSLGTAGNTIYF. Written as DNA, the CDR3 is TGTGCCAGCAGTTTAGGAACAGCTGGAAACACCATATATTTT.

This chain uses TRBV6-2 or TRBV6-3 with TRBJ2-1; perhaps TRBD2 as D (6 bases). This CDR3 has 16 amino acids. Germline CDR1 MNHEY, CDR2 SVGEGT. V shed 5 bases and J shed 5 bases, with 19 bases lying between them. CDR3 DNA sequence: TGTGCCAGCAGTACACACCGGGACTCCTTAAACAATGAGCAGTTCTTC. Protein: CASSTHRDSLNNEQFF.

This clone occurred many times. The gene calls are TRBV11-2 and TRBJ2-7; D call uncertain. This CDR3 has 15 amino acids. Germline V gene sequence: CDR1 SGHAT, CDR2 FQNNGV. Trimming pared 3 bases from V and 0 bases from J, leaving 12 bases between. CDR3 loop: CASSLVRDTSYEQYF. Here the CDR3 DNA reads TGTGCCAGCAGCTTGGTACGCGACACCTCCTACGAGCAGTACTTC.

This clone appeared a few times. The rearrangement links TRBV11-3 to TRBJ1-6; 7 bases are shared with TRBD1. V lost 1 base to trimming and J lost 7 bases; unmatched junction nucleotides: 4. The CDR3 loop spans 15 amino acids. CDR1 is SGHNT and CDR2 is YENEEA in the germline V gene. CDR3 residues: CASSLGDSLNSPLHF. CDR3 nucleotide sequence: TGTGCCAGCAGCTTAGGGGACAGTCTGAATTCACCCCTCCACTTT. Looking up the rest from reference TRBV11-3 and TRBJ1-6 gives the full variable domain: EAGVVQSPRYKIIEKKQPVAFWCNPISGHNTLYWYLQNLGQGPELLIRYENEEAVDDSQLPKDRFSAERLKGVDSTLKIQPAELGDSAVYLCASSLGDSLNSPLHFGNGTRLTVT.

The CDR3 here is CASSFTGGFTDTQYF. The CDR3 bases are TGTGCCAGCAGTTTTACAGGGGGTTTCACAGATACGCAGTATTTT. The chain joins TRBV6-5 to TRBJ2-3, with TRBD1 matching over 8 bases. CDR3 length equals 15 residues. V shed 4 bases, J shed 2 bases, and the junction held 5 bases outside the gene matches. Germline assignment: CDR1 MNHEY and CDR2 SVGAGI.

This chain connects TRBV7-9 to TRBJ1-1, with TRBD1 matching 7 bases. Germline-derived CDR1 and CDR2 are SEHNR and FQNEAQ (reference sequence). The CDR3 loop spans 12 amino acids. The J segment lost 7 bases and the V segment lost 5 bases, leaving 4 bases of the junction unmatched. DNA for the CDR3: TGTGCCAGCAGCATTCGGACAGGTGAAGCTTTCTTT. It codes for CASSIRTGEAFF.

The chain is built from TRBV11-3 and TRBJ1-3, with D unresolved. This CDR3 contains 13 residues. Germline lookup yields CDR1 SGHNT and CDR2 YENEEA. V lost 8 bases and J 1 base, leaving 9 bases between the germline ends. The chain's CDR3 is CASAGGSGNTIYF. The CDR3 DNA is TGTGCCAGCGCCGGAGGATCTGGAAACACCATATATTTT. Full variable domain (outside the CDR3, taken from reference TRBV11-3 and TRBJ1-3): EAGVVQSPRYKIIEKKQPVAFWCNPISGHNTLYWYLQNLGQGPELLIRYENEEAVDDSQLPKDRFSAERLKGVDSTLKIQPAELGDSAVYLCASAGGSGNTIYFGEGSWLTVV.

DNA of the CDR3: TGTGCCAGTAGTATGGACAGGACCACTGAAGCTTTCTTT. Residues: CASSMDRTTEAFF. J is TRBJ1-1 and V is TRBV19; 7 positions match TRBD1. The J segment lost 4 bases and the V segment lost 3 bases, leaving 2 bases of the junction unmatched. The CDR3 sequence is 13 residues long. Germline CDR1 LNHDA, CDR2 SQIVND (reference sequence). Variable domain in full (rest from reference TRBV19 and TRBJ1-1): DGGITQSPKYLFRKEGQNVTLSCEQNLNHDAMYWYRQDPGQGLRLIYYSQIVNDFQKGDIAEGYSVSREKKESFPLTVTSAQKNPTAFYLCASSMDRTTEAFFGQGTRLTVV.

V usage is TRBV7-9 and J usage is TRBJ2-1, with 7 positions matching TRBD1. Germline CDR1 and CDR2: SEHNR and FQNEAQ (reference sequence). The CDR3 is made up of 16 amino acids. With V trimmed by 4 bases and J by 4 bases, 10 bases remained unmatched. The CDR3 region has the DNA TGTGCCAGCAGCTCCCCCCCGGGCAGGGGGTACAATGAGCAGTTCTTC. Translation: CASSSPPGRGYNEQFF.

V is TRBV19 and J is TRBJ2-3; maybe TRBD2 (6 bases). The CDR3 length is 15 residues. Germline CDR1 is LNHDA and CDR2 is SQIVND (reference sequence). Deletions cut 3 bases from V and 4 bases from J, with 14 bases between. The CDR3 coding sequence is TGTGCCAGTAGTATGTCATTGACTAGGTCAGATACGCAGTATTTT. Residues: CASSMSLTRSDTQYF.

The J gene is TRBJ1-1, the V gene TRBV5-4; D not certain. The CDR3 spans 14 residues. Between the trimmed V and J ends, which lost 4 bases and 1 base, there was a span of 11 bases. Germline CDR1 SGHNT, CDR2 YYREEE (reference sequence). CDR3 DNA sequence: TGTGCCAGCAGCCGCCACATCTCGAACACTGAAGCTTTCTTT. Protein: CASSRHISNTEAFF.

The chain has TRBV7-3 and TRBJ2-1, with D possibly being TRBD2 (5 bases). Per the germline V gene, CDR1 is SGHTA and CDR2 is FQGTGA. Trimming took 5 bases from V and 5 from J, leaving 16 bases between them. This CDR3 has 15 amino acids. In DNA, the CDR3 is TGTGCCAGCAGCACCAGACTCCGGGGTCACAATGAGCAGTTCTTC. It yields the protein CASSTRLRGHNEQFF.

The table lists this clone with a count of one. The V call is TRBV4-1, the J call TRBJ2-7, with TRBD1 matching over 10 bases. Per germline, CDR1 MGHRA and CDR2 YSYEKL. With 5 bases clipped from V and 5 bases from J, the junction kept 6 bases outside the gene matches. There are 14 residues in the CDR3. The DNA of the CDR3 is TGCGCCAGCAGCTCGGGGGACAGGGGAGACGAGCAGTACTTC. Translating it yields CASSSGDRGDEQYF.

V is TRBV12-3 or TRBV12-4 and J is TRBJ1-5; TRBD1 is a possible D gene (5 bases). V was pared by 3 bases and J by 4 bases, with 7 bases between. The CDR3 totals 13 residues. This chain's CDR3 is CASSLKGNQPQHF. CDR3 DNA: TGTGCCAGCAGTTTGAAGGGGAATCAGCCCCAGCATTTT.

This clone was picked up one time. CDR3 region: CASSPMQGGEKLFF. CDR3 nucleotide sequence: TGTGCCAGCTCACCCATGCAGGGGGGCGAAAAACTGTTTTTT. The chain links TRBV18 to TRBJ1-4; the match to TRBD1 covers 7 bases. V dropped 3 bases and J dropped 8; count of bases not matched to a gene: 6. CDR3 length equals 14 residues. The V gene's germline CDR1 is KGHSH and CDR2 LQKENI.

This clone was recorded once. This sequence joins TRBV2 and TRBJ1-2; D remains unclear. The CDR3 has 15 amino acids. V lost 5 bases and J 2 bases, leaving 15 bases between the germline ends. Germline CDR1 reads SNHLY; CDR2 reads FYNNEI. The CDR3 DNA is TGTGCCAGCAGTCTGGAGGCTATACTAAACTATGGCTACACCTTC. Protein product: CASSLEAILNYGYTF.